Listed below are T cell receptor beta chains from one sample, sequenced in a study of monozygotic twins with inflammatory bowel disease. No DNA is given; TCRdb re-called the 5' RACE reads and lists each CDR3 protein once. The table lists some 300,000 distinct CDR3 sequences. The sequenced sample was blood. All receptors derive from a human donor with ulcerative colitis or Crohn's disease, or a healthy co-twin of an affected twin (not recorded which). Both conserved end residues are part of each CDR3.

V,J,CDR3
TRBV18,TRBJ2-3,CASSPDRAGTDTQYF
TRBV7-2,TRBJ1-6,CASSRALSPNSPLHF
TRBV7-9,TRBJ2-3,CAFGGLAGGNTDTQYF
TRBV4-3,TRBJ2-7,CASSKIAGEYYEQYF
TRBV7-3,TRBJ2-5,CASSLSYQETQYF
TRBV5-1,TRBJ1-1,CASSLRGTEEAFF
TRBV12-3/TRBV12-4,TRBJ2-5,CASSYQGAGQETQYF
TRBV7-9,TRBJ2-1,CASSPGGRYNEQFF
TRBV6-2/TRBV6-3,TRBJ2-7,CASSQVFHEQYF
TRBV20-1,TRBJ2-1,CSAEGPWTHEQFF
TRBV5-5,TRBJ1-2,CASSLSGGDYGYTF
TRBV6-2/TRBV6-3,TRBJ2-3,CASKLSTDTQYF
TRBV12-3/TRBV12-4,TRBJ2-2,CASGGGTGELFF
TRBV18,TRBJ2-4,CASSPNGNLAKNIQYF
TRBV12-3/TRBV12-4,TRBJ1-1,CASSFLAGLNTEAFF
TRBV9,TRBJ1-6,CASSVGAGGVSPLHF
TRBV7-9,TRBJ1-1,CASSIDRMNTEAFF
TRBV30,TRBJ1-1,CAWILVNTEAFF
TRBV18,TRBJ2-6,CASSGMSSGANVLTF
TRBV5-1,TRBJ2-7,CASSLGRGRGDEQYF